The rows below give T cell receptor beta chains drawn from one sample of a study of cytomegalovirus exposure and HLA in healthy donors. Produced via immunoSEQ multiplex PCR; TCRdb's table is partial and in-frame only. The table records about 95,000 clones, about 76% of them present only once. Sequencing was performed on PBMCs. The receptors shown here come from a woman between 65 and 79 years old in good health and CMV-seropositive. Each CDR3 is given with its conserved first and last residue. Fields, in order: V gene, D gene, clone size, J gene, CDR3 protein, CDR3 DNA. The D gene is left open where the match is weak. A clone size is listed for some rows: how often the clone was seen (once, few, many), or a class if it is expanded.

TRBV6-1,TRBD1,NA,TRBJ1-2,CASSPDRGRGYGYTF,TGTGCCAGCAGTCCAGACAGGGGGCGCGGGTATGGCTACACCTTC
TRBV7-2,TRBD1,NA,TRBJ2-1,CASSFLTGSYNEQFF,TGTGCCAGCAGCTTCCTGACAGGGTCCTACAATGAGCAGTTCTTC
TRBV21-1,NA,NA,TRBJ2-7,CASSKANSSWQFYEQYF,TGTGCCAGCAGCAAAGCCAACAGCTCGTGGCAGTTCTACGAGCAGTACTTC
TRBV6-6,NA,NA,TRBJ2-1,CATKPGSTYNEQFF,TGTGCCACTAAACCGGGATCAACCTACAATGAGCAGTTCTTC
TRBV6-4,TRBD2,few,TRBJ2-1,CASSVTSGIHNEQFF,TGTGCCAGCAGTGTGACTAGCGGCATCCACAATGAGCAGTTCTTC
TRBV7-6,NA,NA,TRBJ1-5,CASSLGESRQPQHF,TGTGCCAGCAGCTTAGGCGAGTCGAGGCAGCCCCAGCATTTT
TRBV21-1,NA,NA,TRBJ2-6,CASSKKRRGTGSGANVLTF,TGTGCCAGCAGCAAGAAACGAAGGGGAACAGGGTCTGGGGCCAACGTCCTGACTTTC
TRBV7-8,NA,NA,TRBJ2-7,CASRTRADSAYEQYF,TGTGCCAGCAGAACCCGTGCGGACAGTGCCTACGAGCAGTACTTC
TRBV4-2,TRBD1,NA,TRBJ1-3,CASSYYGQGSGNTIYF,TGTGCCAGCAGCTACTACGGACAGGGTTCTGGAAACACCATATATTTT
TRBV5-1,TRBD1,NA,TRBJ2-5,CASSFQGASVETQYF,TGCGCCAGCAGTTTTCAGGGGGCATCGGTGGAGACCCAGTACTTC
TRBV11-2,NA,NA,TRBJ2-3,CASSSQSQGGSDTQYF,TGTGCCAGCAGCTCCCAATCCCAGGGGGGCTCAGATACGCAGTATTTT
TRBV7-9,NA,NA,TRBJ2-3,CASSLANRLADTQYF,TGTGCCAGCAGCTTAGCGAATCGGTTAGCGGATACGCAGTATTTT
TRBV30,NA,NA,TRBJ2-3,CAWSGFGDTQYF,TGTGCCTGGAGTGGCTTCGGAGATACGCAGTATTTT
TRBV7-3,TRBD1,few,TRBJ1-1,CASSYGGQGKNTEAFF,TGTGCCAGCAGCTACGGGGGACAGGGGAAGAACACTGAAGCTTTCTTT
TRBV25-1,TRBD1,few,TRBJ2-7,CASRIGQGYEQYF,TGTGCCAGCAGGATAGGACAGGGCTACGAGCAGTACTTC
TRBV10-3,TRBD1,NA,TRBJ2-2,CAITDRVYTGELFF,TGTGCCATCACAGACAGGGTATACACCGGGGAGCTGTTTTTT
TRBV10-3,NA,NA,TRBJ2-7,CAISEGQNSYEQYF,TGTGCCATCAGTGAGGGACAGAACTCCTACGAGCAGTACTTC
TRBV5-1,NA,NA,TRBJ2-7,CASSRSGEVYEQYF,TGCGCCAGCAGCAGGTCGGGTGAAGTATACGAGCAGTACTTC
TRBV7-3,NA,NA,TRBJ2-1,CASSFNPGYEQFF,TGTGCCAGCAGCTTCAACCCGGGGTATGAGCAGTTCTTC
TRBV7-2,NA,NA,TRBJ1-1,CASSLATRNTEAFF,TGTGCCAGCAGCTTGGCCACACGGAACACTGAAGCTTTCTTT
TRBV6-6,NA,NA,TRBJ1-3,CASSYKGAGNTIYF,TGTGCCAGCAGTTACAAGGGAGCTGGAAACACCATATATTTT
TRBV28,TRBD2,NA,TRBJ2-2,CASSLASGVPGELFF,TGTGCCAGCAGTTTGGCTAGCGGTGTCCCCGGGGAGCTGTTTTTT